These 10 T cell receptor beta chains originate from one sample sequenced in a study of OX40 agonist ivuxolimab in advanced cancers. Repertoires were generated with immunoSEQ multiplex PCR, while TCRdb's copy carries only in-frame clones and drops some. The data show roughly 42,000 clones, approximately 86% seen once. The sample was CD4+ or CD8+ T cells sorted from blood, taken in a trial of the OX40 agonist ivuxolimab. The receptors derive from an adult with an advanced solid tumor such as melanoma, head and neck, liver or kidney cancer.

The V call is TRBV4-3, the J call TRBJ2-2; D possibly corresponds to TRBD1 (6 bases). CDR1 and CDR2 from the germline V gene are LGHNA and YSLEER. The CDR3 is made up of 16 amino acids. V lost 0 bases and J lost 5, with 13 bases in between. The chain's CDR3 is CASSQDSTGQTGELFF. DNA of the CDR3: TGCGCCAGCAGCCAAGATTCCACAGGGCAGACCGGGGAGCTGTTTTTT.

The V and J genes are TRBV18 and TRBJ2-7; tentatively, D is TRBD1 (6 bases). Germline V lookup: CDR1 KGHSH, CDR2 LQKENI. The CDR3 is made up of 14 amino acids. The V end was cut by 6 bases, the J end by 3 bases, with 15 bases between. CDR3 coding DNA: TGTGCCAGCTCCCACGAGTTGGACAGCTACGAGCAGTACTTC. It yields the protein CASSHELDSYEQYF.

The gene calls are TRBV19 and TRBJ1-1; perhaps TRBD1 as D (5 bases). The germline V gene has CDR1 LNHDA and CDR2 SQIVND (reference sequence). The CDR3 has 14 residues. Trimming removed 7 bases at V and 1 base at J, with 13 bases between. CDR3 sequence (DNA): TGTGCCAGTACCCCAAGGGGTTCGAACACTGAAGCTTTCTTT. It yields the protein CASTPRGSNTEAFF. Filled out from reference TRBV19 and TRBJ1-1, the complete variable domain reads DGGITQSPKYLFRKEGQNVTLSCEQNLNHDAMYWYRQDPGQGLRLIYYSQIVNDFQKGDIAEGYSVSREKKESFPLTVTSAQKNPTAFYLCASTPRGSNTEAFFGQGTRLTVV.

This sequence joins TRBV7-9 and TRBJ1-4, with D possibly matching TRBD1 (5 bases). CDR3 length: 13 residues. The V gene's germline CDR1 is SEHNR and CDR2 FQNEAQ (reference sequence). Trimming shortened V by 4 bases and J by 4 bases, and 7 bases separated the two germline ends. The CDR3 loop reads CASSYGGNEKLFF. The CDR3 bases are TGTGCCAGCAGCTACGGGGGTAATGAAAAACTGTTTTTT.

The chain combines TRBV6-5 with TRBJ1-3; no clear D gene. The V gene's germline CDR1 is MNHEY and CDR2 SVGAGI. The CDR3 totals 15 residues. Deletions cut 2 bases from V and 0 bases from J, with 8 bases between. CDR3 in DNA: TGTGCCAGCAGTTACACGGGAGACTCTGGAAACACCATATATTTT. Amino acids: CASSYTGDSGNTIYF.

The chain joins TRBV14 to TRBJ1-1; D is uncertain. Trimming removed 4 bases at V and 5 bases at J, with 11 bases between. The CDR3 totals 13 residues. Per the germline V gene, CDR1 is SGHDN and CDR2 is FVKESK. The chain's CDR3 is CASSPYGWTEAFF. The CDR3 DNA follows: TGTGCCAGCAGCCCTTACGGTTGGACTGAAGCTTTCTTT. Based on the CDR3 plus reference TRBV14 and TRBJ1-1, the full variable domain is EAGVTQFPSHSVIEKGQTVTLRCDPISGHDNLYWYRRVMGKEIKFLLHFVKESKQDESGMPNNRFLAERTGGTYSTLKVQPAELEDSGVYFCASSPYGWTEAFFGQGTRLTVV.

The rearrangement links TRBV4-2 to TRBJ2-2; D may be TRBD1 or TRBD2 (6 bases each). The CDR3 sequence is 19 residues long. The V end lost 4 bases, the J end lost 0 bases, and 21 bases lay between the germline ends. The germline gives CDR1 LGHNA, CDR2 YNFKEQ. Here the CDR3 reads CASSPEEGWGAANTGELFF. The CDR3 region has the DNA TGTGCCAGCAGCCCCGAAGAGGGGTGGGGGGCCGCGAACACCGGGGAGCTGTTTTTT.

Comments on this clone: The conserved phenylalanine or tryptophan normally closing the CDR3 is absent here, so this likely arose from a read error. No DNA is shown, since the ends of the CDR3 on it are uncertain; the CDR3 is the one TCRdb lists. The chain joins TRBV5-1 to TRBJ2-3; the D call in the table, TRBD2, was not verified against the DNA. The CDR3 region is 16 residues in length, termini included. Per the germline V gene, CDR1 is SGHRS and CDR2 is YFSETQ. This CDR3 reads CASSPVGGSGEPPTSI.

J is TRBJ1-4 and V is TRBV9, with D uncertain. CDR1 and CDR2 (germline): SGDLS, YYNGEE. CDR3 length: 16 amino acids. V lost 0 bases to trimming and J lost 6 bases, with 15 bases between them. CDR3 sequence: CASSVAGSLGDEKLFF. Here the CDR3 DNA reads TGTGCCAGCAGCGTAGCGGGGTCCCTTGGGGATGAAAAACTGTTTTTT.

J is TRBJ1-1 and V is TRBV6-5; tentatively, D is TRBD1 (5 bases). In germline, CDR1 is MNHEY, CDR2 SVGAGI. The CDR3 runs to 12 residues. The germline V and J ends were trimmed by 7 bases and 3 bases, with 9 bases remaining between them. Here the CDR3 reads CASIDSYTEAFF. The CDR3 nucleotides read TGTGCCAGCATCGACAGCTACACTGAAGCTTTCTTT.